The clone carrying this T cell receptor (beta chain) occurred a few times. Profiling relied on immunoSEQ multiplex PCR, and the TCRdb table lists in-frame clones only, not all of them. The sample lists about 150,000 clones; around 87% were seen once. The data derive from a study of blood T cell repertoires in COVID-19. About the study: Samples taken during acute and convalescent COVID-19 were collected in the United States, Italy and Spain.

The germline CDR1 and CDR2 sequences are GTSNPN and SVGIG (reference sequence). Unmatched junction bases numbered 9, after V lost 4 bases and J lost 1 base. CDR3 length: 16 amino acids. The receptor's source is a man between 45 and 60 years old who had recovered from COVID-19. The rearrangement uses TRBV30 and TRBJ1-1; the match to TRBD1 covers 10 bases. Sequences were obtained from peripheral blood. In nucleotides, the CDR3 is TGTGCCTGGACTGGGGACAGGGGATGGGGGAACACTGAAGCTTTCTTT. Protein: CAWTGDRGWGNTEAFF. The full variable domain, with the rest looked up from reference TRBV30 and TRBJ1-1, is SQTIHQWPATLVQPVGSPLSLECTVEGTSNPNLYWYRQAAGRGLQLLFYSVGIGQISSEVPQNLSASRPQDRQFILSSKKLLLSDSGFYLCAWTGDRGWGNTEAFFGQGTRLTVV.